This T cell receptor beta chain came from a study of T cells in Graves' hyperthyroidism and ophthalmopathy. General study points: Classification by a 13 V-J model distinguished ophthalmopathy from stable hyperthyroidism.

The germline V gene has CDR1 DFQATT and CDR2 SNEGSKA (reference sequence). The CDR3 consists of 18 residues. The germline V and J ends were trimmed by 0 bases and 2 bases, with 20 bases remaining between them. Amplification yielded TCR beta CDR3 regions, with RNA transcripts as the source. An initial round of RT-PCR targeting the TCR CDR3 relied on the HTBI primer set. TCRdb re-called the multiplex PCR reads with MiXCR, one entry per CDR3 protein. Of approximately 530,000 distinct CDR3 sequences listed, just under 20% were seen once; the top ten hold around 50%. For this clonotype: The antigen is not known.

This sequence joins TRBV20-1 and TRBJ1-5; D unresolved. The specimen sequenced was blood. The origin of this receptor is a man aged 40-49 years with Graves' ophthalmopathy. Here the CDR3 DNA reads TGCAGTGCTAGAGATCCGGGGTGGTGGGGTTCGGGCAATCAGCCCCAGCATTTT. Amino acid sequence: CSARDPGWWGSGNQPQHF.